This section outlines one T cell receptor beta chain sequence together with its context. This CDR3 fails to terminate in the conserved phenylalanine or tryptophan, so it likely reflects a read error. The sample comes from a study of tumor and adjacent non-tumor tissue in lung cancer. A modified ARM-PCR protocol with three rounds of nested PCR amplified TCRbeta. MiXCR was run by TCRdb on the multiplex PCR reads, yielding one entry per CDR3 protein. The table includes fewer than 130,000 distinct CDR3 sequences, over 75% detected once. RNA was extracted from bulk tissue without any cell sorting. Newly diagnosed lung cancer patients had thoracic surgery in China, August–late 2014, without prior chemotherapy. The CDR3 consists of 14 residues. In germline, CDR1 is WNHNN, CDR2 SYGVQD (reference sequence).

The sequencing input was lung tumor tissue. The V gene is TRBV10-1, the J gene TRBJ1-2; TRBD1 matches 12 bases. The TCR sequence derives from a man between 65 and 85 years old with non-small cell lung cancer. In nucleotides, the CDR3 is TGCGTCAGCAGTCCCGGGACAGGGGGCGAAGGCTACACCTCC. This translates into CVSSPGTGGEGYTS.